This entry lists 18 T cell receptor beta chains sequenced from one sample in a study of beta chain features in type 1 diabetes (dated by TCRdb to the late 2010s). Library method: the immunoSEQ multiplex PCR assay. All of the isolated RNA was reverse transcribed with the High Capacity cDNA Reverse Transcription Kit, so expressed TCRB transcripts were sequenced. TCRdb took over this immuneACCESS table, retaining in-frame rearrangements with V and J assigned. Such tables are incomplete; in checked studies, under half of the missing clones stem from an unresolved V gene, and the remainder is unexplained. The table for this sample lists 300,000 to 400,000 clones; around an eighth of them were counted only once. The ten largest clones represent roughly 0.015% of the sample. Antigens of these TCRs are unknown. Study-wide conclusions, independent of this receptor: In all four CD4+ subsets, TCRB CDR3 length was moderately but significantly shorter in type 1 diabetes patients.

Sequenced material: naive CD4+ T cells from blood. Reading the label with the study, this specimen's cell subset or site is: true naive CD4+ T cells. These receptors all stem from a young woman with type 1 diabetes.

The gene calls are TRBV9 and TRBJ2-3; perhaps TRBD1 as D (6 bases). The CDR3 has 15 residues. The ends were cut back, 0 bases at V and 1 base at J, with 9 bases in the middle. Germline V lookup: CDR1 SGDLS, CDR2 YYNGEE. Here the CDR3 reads CASSVGGGGTDTQYF. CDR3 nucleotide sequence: TGTGCCAGCAGCGTAGGAGGGGGTGGCACAGATACGCAGTATTTT.

The CDR3 region is CASSLLAGSYEQYF. The CDR3 coding sequence is TGTGCCAGCAGCTTACTAGCGGGATCTTACGAGCAGTACTTC. The chain joins TRBV11-2 to TRBJ2-7; 9 nucleotides align to TRBD2. Germline V gives CDR1 SGHAT, CDR2 FQNNGV. The V and J ends lost 2 bases and 4 bases, in that order; junction bases with no gene match: 3. The CDR3 extends over 14 amino acids.

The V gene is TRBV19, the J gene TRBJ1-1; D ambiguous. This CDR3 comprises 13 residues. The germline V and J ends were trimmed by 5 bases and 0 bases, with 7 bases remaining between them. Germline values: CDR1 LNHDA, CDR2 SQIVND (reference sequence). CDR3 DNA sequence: TGTGCCAGTAGTGAGGGCCTGAACACTGAAGCTTTCTTT. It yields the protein CASSEGLNTEAFF.

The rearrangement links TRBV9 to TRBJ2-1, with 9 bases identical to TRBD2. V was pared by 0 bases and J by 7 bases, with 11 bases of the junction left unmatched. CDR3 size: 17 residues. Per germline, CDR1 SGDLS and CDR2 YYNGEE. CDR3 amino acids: CASSVGFSGSLFNEQFF. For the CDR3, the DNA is TGTGCCAGCAGCGTAGGGTTTAGCGGGAGTCTCTTTAATGAGCAGTTCTTC.

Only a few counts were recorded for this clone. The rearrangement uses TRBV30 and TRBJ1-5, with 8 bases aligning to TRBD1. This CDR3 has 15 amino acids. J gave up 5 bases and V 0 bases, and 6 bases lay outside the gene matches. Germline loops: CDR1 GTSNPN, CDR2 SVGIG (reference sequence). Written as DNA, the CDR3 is TGTGCCTGGAGTGTATGGGCAGGGGGCGATCAGCCCCAGCATTTT. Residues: CAWSVWAGGDQPQHF.

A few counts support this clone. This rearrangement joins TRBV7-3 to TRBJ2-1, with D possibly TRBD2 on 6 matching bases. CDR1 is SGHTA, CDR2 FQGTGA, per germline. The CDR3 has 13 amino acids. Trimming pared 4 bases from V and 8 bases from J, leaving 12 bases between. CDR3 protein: CASSSRRGDEQFF. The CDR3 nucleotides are TGTGCCAGCAGCTCCCGGAGGGGCGATGAGCAGTTCTTC.

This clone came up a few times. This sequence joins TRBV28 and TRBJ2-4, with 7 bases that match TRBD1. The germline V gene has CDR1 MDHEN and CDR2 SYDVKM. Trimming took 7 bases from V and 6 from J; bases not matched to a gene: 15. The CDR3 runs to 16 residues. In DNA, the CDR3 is TGTGCCAGCACCCCCCGCGGGCAGGGGGTTGGAAACATTCAGTACTTC. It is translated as CASTPRGQGVGNIQYF.

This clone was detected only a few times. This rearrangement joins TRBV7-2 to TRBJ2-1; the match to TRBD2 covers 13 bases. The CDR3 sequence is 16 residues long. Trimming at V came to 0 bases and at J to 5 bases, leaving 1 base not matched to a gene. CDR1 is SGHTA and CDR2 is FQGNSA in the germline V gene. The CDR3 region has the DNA TGTGCCAGCAGCTTAGCCGGGACTAGCGGGAACAATGAGCAGTTCTTC. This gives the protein CASSLAGTSGNNEQFF. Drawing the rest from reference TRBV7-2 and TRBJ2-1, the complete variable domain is GAGVSQSPSNKVTEKGKDVELRCDPISGHTALYWYRQSLGQGLEFLIYFQGNSAPDKSGLPSDRFSAERTGGSVSTLTIQRTQQEDSAVYLCASSLAGTSGNNEQFFGPGTRLTVL.

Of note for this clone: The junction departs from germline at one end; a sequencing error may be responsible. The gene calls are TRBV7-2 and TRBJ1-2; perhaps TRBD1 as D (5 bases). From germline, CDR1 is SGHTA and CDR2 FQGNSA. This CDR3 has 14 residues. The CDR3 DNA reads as TGTGCCAGCAGCTTAGAAAGTGGTCGGGGACTCCTGGCCTTC. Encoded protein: CASSLESGRGLLAF. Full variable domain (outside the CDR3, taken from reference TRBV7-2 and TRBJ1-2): GAGVSQSPSNKVTEKGKDVELRCDPISGHTALYWYRQSLGQGLEFLIYFQGNSAPDKSGLPSDRFSAERTGGSVSTLTIQRTQQEDSAVYLCASSLESGRGLLAFGSGTRLTVV.

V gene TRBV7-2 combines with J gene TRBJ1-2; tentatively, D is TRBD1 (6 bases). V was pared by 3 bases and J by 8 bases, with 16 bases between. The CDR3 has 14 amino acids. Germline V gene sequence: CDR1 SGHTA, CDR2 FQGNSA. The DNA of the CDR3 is TGTGCCAGCAGCTTGGGGGCTGGCAGCTACGGCTACACCTTC. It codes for CASSLGAGSYGYTF. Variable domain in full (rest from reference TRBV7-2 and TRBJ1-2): GAGVSQSPSNKVTEKGKDVELRCDPISGHTALYWYRQSLGQGLEFLIYFQGNSAPDKSGLPSDRFSAERTGGSVSTLTIQRTQQEDSAVYLCASSLGAGSYGYTFGSGTRLTVV.

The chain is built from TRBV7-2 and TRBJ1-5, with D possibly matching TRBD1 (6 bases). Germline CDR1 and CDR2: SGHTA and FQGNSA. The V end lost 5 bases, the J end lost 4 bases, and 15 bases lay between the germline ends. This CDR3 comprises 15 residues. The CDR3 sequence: CASSLVGGGNQPQHF. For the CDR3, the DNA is TGTGCCAGCAGCCTGGTGGGAGGGGGGAATCAGCCCCAGCATTTT. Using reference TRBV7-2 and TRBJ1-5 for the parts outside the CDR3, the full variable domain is GAGVSQSPSNKVTEKGKDVELRCDPISGHTALYWYRQSLGQGLEFLIYFQGNSAPDKSGLPSDRFSAERTGGSVSTLTIQRTQQEDSAVYLCASSLVGGGNQPQHFGDGTRLSIL.

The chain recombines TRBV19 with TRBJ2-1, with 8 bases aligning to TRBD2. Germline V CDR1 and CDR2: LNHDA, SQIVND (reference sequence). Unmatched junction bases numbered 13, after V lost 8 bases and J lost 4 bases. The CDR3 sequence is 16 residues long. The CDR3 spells CASRASGSPLYNEQFF. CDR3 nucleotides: TGTGCCAGTCGGGCTAGCGGGTCCCCGCTATACAATGAGCAGTTCTTC.

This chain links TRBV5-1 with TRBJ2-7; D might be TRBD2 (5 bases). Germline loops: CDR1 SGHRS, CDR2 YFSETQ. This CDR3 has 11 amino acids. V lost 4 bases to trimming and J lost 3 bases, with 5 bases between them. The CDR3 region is CASSGGYEQYF. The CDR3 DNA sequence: TGCGCCAGCAGCGGAGGCTACGAGCAGTACTTC. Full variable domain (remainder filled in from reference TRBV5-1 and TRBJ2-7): KAGVTQTPRYLIKTRGQQVTLSCSPISGHRSVSWYQQTPGQGLQFLFEYFSETQRNKGNFPGRFSGRQFSNSRSEMNVSTLELGDSALYLCASSGGYEQYFGPGTRLTVT.

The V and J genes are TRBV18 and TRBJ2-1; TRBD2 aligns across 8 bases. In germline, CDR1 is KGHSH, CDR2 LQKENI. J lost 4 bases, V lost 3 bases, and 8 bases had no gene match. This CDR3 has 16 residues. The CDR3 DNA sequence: TGTGCCAGCTCACCCCCCCGGACTAGCCCTTACAATGAGCAGTTCTTC. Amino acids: CASSPPRTSPYNEQFF.

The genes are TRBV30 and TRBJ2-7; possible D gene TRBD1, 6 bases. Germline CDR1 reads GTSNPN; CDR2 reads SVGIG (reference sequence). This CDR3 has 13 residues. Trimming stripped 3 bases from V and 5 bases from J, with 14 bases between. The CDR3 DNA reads TGTGCCTGGAGCCAAACAGGGTTCAACGAGCAGTACTTC. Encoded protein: CAWSQTGFNEQYF.

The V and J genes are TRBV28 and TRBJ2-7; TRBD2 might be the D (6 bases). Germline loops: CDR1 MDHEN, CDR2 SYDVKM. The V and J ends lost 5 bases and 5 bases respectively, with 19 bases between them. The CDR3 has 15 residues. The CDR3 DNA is TGTGCCAGCAGTCCCCACGGGGGTGGGGGTCACGAGCAGTACTTC. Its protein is CASSPHGGGGHEQYF.

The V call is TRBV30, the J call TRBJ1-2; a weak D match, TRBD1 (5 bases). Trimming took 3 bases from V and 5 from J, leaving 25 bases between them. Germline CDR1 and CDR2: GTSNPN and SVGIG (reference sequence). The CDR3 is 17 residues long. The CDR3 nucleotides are TGTGCCTGGAGACCTCTCGGGGGTATCGGTGAGGGTTATGGCTACACCTTC. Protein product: CAWRPLGGIGEGYGYTF.

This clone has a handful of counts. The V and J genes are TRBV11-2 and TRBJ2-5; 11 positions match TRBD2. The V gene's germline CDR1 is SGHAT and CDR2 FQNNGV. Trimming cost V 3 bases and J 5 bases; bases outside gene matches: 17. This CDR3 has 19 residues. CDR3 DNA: TGTGCCAGCAGCTTGTCTCACGTTAGCGGGAGGGCCGCCCGGGAGACCCAGTACTTC. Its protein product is CASSLSHVSGRAARETQYF.